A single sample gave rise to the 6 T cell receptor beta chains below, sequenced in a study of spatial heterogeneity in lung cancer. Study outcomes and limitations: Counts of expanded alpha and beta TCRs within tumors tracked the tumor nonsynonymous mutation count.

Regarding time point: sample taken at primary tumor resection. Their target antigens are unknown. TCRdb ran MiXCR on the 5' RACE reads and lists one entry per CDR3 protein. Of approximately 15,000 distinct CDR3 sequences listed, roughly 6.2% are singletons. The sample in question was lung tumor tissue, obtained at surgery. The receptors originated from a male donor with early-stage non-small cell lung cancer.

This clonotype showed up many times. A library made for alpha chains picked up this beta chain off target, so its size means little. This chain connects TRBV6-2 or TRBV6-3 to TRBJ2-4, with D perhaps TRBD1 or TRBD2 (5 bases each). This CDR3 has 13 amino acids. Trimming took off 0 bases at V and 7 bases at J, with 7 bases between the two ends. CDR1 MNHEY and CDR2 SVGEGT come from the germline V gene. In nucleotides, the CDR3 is TGTGCCAGCAGTTACTCGGGACCCAACATTCAGTACTTC. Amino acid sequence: CASSYSGPNIQYF.

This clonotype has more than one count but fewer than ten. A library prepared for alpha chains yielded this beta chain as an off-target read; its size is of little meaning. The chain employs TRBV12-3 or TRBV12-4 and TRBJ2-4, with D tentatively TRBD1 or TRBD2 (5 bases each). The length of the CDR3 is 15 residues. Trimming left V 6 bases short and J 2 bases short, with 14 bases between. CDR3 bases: TGTGCCAGCAGGTTCGAGGGGAGTTCCAAAAACATTCAGTACTTC. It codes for CASRFEGSSKNIQYF.

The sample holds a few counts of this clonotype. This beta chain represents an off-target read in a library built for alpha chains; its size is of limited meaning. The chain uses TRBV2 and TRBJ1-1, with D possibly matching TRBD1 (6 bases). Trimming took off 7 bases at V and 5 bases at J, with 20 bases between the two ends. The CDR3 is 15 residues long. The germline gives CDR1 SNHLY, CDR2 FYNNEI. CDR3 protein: CASTEGDTLGTEAFF. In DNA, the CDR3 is TGTGCCAGCACCGAGGGGGACACCCTGGGGACTGAAGCTTTCTTT.

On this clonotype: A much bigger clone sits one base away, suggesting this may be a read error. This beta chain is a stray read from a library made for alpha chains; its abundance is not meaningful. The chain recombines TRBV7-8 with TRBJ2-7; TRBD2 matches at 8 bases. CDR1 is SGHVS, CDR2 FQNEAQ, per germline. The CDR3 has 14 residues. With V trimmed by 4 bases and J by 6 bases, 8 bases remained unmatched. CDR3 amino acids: CASSSLAAGVEQYF. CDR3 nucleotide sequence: TGTGCCAGCAGCTCATTGGCAGCGGGAGTCGAGCAGTACTTC.

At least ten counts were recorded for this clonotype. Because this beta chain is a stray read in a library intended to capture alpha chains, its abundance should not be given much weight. The chain's CDR3 is CASKSRGGLADTQYF. CDR3 nucleotide sequence: TGTGCCAGCAAGTCGCGGGGGGGCTTGGCAGATACGCAGTATTTT. The chain uses TRBV5-4 and TRBJ2-3, with TRBD2 matching 9 bases. V was clipped by 6 bases and J by 4 bases; unmatched bases: 9. In germline, CDR1 is SGHNT, CDR2 YYREEE (reference sequence). The CDR3 has 15 residues.

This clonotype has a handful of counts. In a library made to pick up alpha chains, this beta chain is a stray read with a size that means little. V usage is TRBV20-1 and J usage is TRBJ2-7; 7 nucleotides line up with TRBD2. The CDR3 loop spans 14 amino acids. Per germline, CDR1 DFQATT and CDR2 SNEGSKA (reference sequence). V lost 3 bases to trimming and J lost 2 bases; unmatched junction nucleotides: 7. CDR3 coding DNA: TGCAGTGCTAGGGACATGGGGGGGGCCTACGAGCAGTACTTC. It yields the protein CSARDMGGAYEQYF.